Following are 24 T cell receptor beta chains from one sample sequenced in a study of shared clonotypes between healthy human individuals. TCRdb's table, derived via immunoSEQ multiplex PCR, lists solely in-frame clones and lacks some. The sample consists of about 2 million clones, over 85% of them appearing once. CD45RO-negative CD8 cells positively selected for CCR7 made up the naive population, which excluded terminally differentiated effector memory CD45RA+ cells. Sequenced material: naive CD8+ T cells sorted from blood. The receptor source for this set is a man between 18 and 29 years old in good health.

The rearrangement links TRBV23-1 to TRBJ2-1; 8 bases align to TRBD2. TRBV23-1 is given ORF status, its function remaining uncertain. V lost 3 bases to trimming and J lost 7 bases; unmatched junction nucleotides: 14. The CDR3 consists of 17 residues. The CDR3 here is CASSQVPAGVSKNEQFF. The DNA for the CDR3 is TGCGCCAGCAGTCAGGTACCAGCGGGAGTGAGTAAGAATGAGCAGTTCTTC.

This rearrangement joins TRBV13 to TRBJ2-1; 11 bases match TRBD2. With V trimmed by 4 bases and J by 9 bases, 8 bases remained unmatched. Germline V CDR1 and CDR2: PRHDT, FYEKMQ (reference sequence). This CDR3 is 15 amino acids long. The CDR3 region has the DNA TGTGCCAGCAGCTCGATAGCGGGAGGGGGGATTGAGCAGTTCTTC. Its protein product is CASSSIAGGGIEQFF.

The chain recombines TRBV7-9 with TRBJ2-2, with D unresolved. With 3 bases removed from V and 4 bases from J, the gap between germline ends came to 12 bases. CDR1 is SEHNR and CDR2 is FQNEAQ in the germline V gene (reference sequence). This CDR3 spans 15 amino acids. Here the CDR3 DNA reads TGTGCCAGCAGCTTTTGGGATGTCCGCACCGGGGAGCTGTTTTTT. Protein product: CASSFWDVRTGELFF.

The V call is TRBV5-6, the J call TRBJ2-7; D not resolved. V dropped 1 base and J dropped 5 bases, with 4 bases sitting between them. The germline gives CDR1 SGHDT, CDR2 YYEEEE. This CDR3 has 11 amino acids. CDR3 amino acids: CASSLFDEQYF. CDR3 DNA: TGTGCCAGCAGCTTGTTTGACGAGCAGTACTTC.

Only a few counts were recorded for this clone. V is TRBV28 and J is TRBJ1-2; 8 bases are a match to TRBD1. The CDR3 is 12 amino acids. With 9 bases clipped from V and 0 bases from J, the junction kept 0 bases outside the gene matches. Germline CDR1 reads MDHEN; CDR2 reads SYDVKM. The CDR3 loop is CARDRANYGYTF. The CDR3 DNA follows: TGTGCCAGGGACAGGGCTAACTATGGCTACACCTTC.

The rearrangement joins TRBV30 to TRBJ2-1, with TRBD1 as a possible D gene (7 bases). V was pared by 4 bases and J by 0 bases, with 13 bases between. Per germline, CDR1 GTSNPN and CDR2 SVGIG (reference sequence). There are 15 residues in the CDR3. CDR3: CAWNGQGGSYNEQFF. CDR3 nucleotide sequence: TGTGCCTGGAACGGCCAGGGGGGCTCCTACAATGAGCAGTTCTTC. Together with reference TRBV30 and TRBJ2-1, the CDR3 gives the full variable domain: SQTIHQWPATLVQPVGSPLSLECTVEGTSNPNLYWYRQAAGRGLQLLFYSVGIGQISSEVPQNLSASRPQDRQFILSSKKLLLSDSGFYLCAWNGQGGSYNEQFFGPGTRLTVL.

J is TRBJ2-3 and V is TRBV10-3; TRBD2 matches at 7 bases. The CDR3 consists of 15 residues. V lost 6 bases, J lost 0 bases, and 6 bases stayed unmatched. CDR1 is ENHRY, CDR2 SYGVKD, per germline. CDR3 sequence reads: CAIRTPSGSTDTQYF. In DNA, the CDR3 is TGTGCCATCAGAACCCCTAGCGGCAGCACAGATACGCAGTATTTT.

This chain links TRBV6-6 with TRBJ2-7; a weak D match, TRBD2 (5 bases). The CDR3 contains 13 residues. Germline CDR1 and CDR2: MNHNY and SVGAGI (reference sequence). Trimming shortened V by 4 bases and J by 3 bases, and 10 bases separated the two germline ends. Here the CDR3 reads CASSSGLFYEQYF. The DNA of the CDR3 is TGTGCCAGCAGTTCCGGACTTTTCTACGAGCAGTACTTC.

The rearrangement joins TRBV6-6 to TRBJ1-6; D unresolved. CDR1 and CDR2 (germline): MNHNY, SVGAGI (reference sequence). The CDR3 has 14 amino acids. The V end was cut by 0 bases, the J end by 14 bases, with 14 bases between. CDR3 amino acids: CASSYSAPPGTLHF. In DNA, the CDR3 is TGTGCCAGCAGTTACTCGGCACCCCCGGGGACCCTCCACTTT.

This rearrangement joins TRBV19 to TRBJ1-5; D gene ambiguous. This CDR3 has 14 residues. In germline, CDR1 is LNHDA, CDR2 SQIVND (reference sequence). V was shortened by 5 bases and J by 1 base, with 9 bases between the two germline ends. Here the CDR3 reads CASSPAVSNQPQHF. The CDR3 DNA is TGTGCCAGTAGTCCTGCGGTAAGCAATCAGCCCCAGCATTTT. Combining the CDR3 with reference TRBV19 and TRBJ1-5 gives the whole variable domain DGGITQSPKYLFRKEGQNVTLSCEQNLNHDAMYWYRQDPGQGLRLIYYSQIVNDFQKGDIAEGYSVSREKKESFPLTVTSAQKNPTAFYLCASSPAVSNQPQHFGDGTRLSIL.

On this clone: The same CDR3 arises from other DNA sequences in this sample as well. The CDR3 DNA follows: TGTGCCAGCAGTTTAAGGCCCACCGGGGAGCTGTTTTTT. Encoded protein: CASSLRPTGELFF. The J gene is TRBJ2-2, the V gene TRBV27; D is ambiguous. Germline CDR1 is MNHEY and CDR2 is SMNVEV (reference sequence). The CDR3 runs 13 residues. V lost 2 bases and J 4 bases, leaving 5 bases between the germline ends.

V gene TRBV4-1 combines with J gene TRBJ2-3; a possible D gene is TRBD2 (5 bases). V lost 1 base and J lost 0, with 8 bases in between. Germline V CDR1 and CDR2: MGHRA, YSYEKL. This CDR3 is built from 15 residues. The CDR3 DNA is TGCGCCAGCAGCCAAGTTAAGCGGAGCACAGATACGCAGTATTTT. This encodes CASSQVKRSTDTQYF.

The J gene is TRBJ2-2, the V gene TRBV7-6, with D maybe TRBD1 (5 bases). With 1 base removed from V and 0 bases from J, the gap between germline ends came to 12 bases. This CDR3 is built from 17 residues. CDR1 and CDR2 (germline): SGHVS, FNYEAQ. The CDR3 reads CASSLDPRAPNTGELFF. In DNA form, the CDR3 reads TGTGCCAGCAGCTTAGATCCCAGGGCTCCGAACACCGGGGAGCTGTTTTTT.

The chain has TRBV6-5 and TRBJ1-6, with TRBD1 identical over 8 bases. V dropped 7 bases and J dropped 10; count of bases not matched to a gene: 9. The CDR3 has 14 amino acids. In germline, CDR1 is MNHEY, CDR2 SVGAGI. The DNA of the CDR3 is TGTGCCAGCACCATAGACAGGGGAGGATCACCCCTCCACTTT. This gives the protein CASTIDRGGSPLHF.

This sequence joins TRBV19 and TRBJ2-7, with 11 nucleotides matching TRBD1. This CDR3 region has 15 residues. With V trimmed by 7 bases and J by 2 bases, 7 bases remained unmatched. The germline CDR1 and CDR2 sequences are LNHDA and SQIVND (reference sequence). CDR3 protein: CASKVAGQGAYEQYF. The CDR3 DNA sequence: TGTGCCAGTAAGGTGGCGGGACAGGGGGCCTACGAGCAGTACTTC. The full variable domain, its missing parts supplied by reference TRBV19 and TRBJ2-7, is DGGITQSPKYLFRKEGQNVTLSCEQNLNHDAMYWYRQDPGQGLRLIYYSQIVNDFQKGDIAEGYSVSREKKESFPLTVTSAQKNPTAFYLCASKVAGQGAYEQYFGPGTRLTVT.

V and J are TRBV5-1 and TRBJ2-5, with 7 nucleotides matching TRBD2. CDR1 and CDR2 from the germline V gene are SGHRS and YFSETQ. V gave up 2 bases and J gave up 0 bases; unmatched junction bases: 4. CDR3 length: 15 amino acids. CDR3: CASSLTGGYQETQYF. Here the CDR3 DNA reads TGCGCCAGCAGCTTAACCGGGGGGTACCAAGAGACCCAGTACTTC.

This chain links TRBV15 with TRBJ1-3, with a weak D call TRBD1 (5 bases). The V gene's germline CDR1 is LNHNV and CDR2 YYDKDF (reference sequence). Trimming took 3 bases from V and 1 from J, leaving 13 bases between them. The CDR3 totals 16 residues. The CDR3 DNA is TGTGCCACCAGCAGGGCGAGGGAGGGGTCTGGAAACACCATATATTTT. It specifies CATSRAREGSGNTIYF.

The J gene is TRBJ2-7, the V gene TRBV4-1; TRBD2 is a possible D gene (6 bases). CDR1 MGHRA and CDR2 YSYEKL come from the germline V gene. V was cut by 1 base and J by 6 bases, with 13 bases left in between. The CDR3 runs to 14 residues. CDR3 nucleotides: TGCGCCAGCAGCCAAGCACTAGCAAGGCGCGAGCAGTACTTC. This translates into CASSQALARREQYF.

This clone was seen a handful of times. Other DNA sequences in this specimen translate into the identical CDR3. The chain couples TRBV4-1 to TRBJ2-5; unclear D gene. The germline CDR1 and CDR2 sequences are MGHRA and YSYEKL. This CDR3 has 13 amino acids. Trimming took 0 bases from V and 3 from J, leaving 5 bases between them. The CDR3 sequence is CASSQDVEETQYF. The DNA of the CDR3 is TGCGCCAGCAGCCAAGACGTAGAAGAGACCCAGTACTTC.

The CDR3 spells CASSVEGHGKETQYF. CDR3 sequence (DNA): TGTGCCAGCAGCGTAGAGGGACACGGAAAAGAGACCCAGTACTTC. The chain has TRBV9 and TRBJ2-5, with a possible D match to TRBD1 (6 bases). Trimming stripped 0 bases from V and 3 bases from J, with 12 bases between. The CDR3 loop spans 15 amino acids. CDR1 SGDLS and CDR2 YYNGEE come from the germline V gene. Looking up the rest from reference TRBV9 and TRBJ2-5 gives the full variable domain: DSGVTQTPKHLITATGQRVTLRCSPRSGDLSVYWYQQSLDQGLQFLIQYYNGEERAKGNILERFSAQQFPDLHSELNLSSLELGDSALYFCASSVEGHGKETQYFGPGTRLLVL.

V usage is TRBV6-1 and J usage is TRBJ2-5; no definite D call. This CDR3 comprises 15 residues. CDR1 MNHNS and CDR2 SASEGT come from the germline V gene. V lost 3 bases, J lost 2 bases, and 13 bases lay in between. DNA of the CDR3: TGTGCCAGCAGTGATGTATGGGCCTGGCAAGAGACCCAGTACTTC. It encodes CASSDVWAWQETQYF.

The V and J genes are TRBV4-1 and TRBJ2-7, with 14 bases identical to TRBD2. V was pared by 0 bases and J by 2 bases, with 9 bases of the junction left unmatched. The CDR3 is made up of 19 amino acids. Germline CDR1 reads MGHRA; CDR2 reads YSYEKL. The DNA of the CDR3 is TGCGCCAGCAGCCAAGAGCCGGGACTAGCGGGAGAGGGGCCCTACGAGCAGTACTTC. This encodes CASSQEPGLAGEGPYEQYF.

This sequence joins TRBV28 and TRBJ1-5; D may be TRBD1 (5 bases). The V gene's germline CDR1 is MDHEN and CDR2 SYDVKM. This CDR3 has 15 residues. Trimming removed 5 bases from V and 0 bases from J, with 11 bases in between. The CDR3 DNA sequence: TGTGCCAGCAGTCCCGTGGGGGTTAGCAATCAGCCCCAGCATTTT. Its translation is CASSPVGVSNQPQHF.

The count of this clone is one. The chain combines TRBV9 with TRBJ2-2; the match to TRBD2 covers 8 bases. The CDR3 is 15 residues long. The germline V gene has CDR1 SGDLS and CDR2 YYNGEE. Trimming cost V 5 bases and J 3 bases; bases outside gene matches: 6. CDR3 region: CASRYSGGDTGELFF. The DNA for the CDR3 is TGTGCCAGCAGATACAGCGGGGGCGACACCGGGGAGCTGTTTTTT.